The 18 T cell receptor beta chains presented below share a single source sample, sequenced in a study of identical twins. One entry per CDR3 protein, called by TCRdb with MiXCR from the 5' RACE reads. Of 450,000 to 650,000 distinct CDR3 sequences listed, roughly 15% are singletons. The sample was also reused in another study, on yellow fever vaccine responses in identical twins.

Material: CD4+ T cells sorted from blood. The receptors were sampled from a woman aged 18-35 years in good health.

This clonotype was seen only a few times. This may be a read error, as it is one base from a much larger clone. The chain uses TRBV20-1 and TRBJ2-1; 8 bases align to TRBD2. J lost 7 bases, V lost 2 bases, and 4 bases had no gene match. Germline V gene data show CDR1 as DFQATT and CDR2 as SNEGSKA (reference sequence). This CDR3 is 13 amino acids long. The DNA of the CDR3 is TGCAGTGCTAGACGGGTAGCGGGGAATGAGCAGTTCTTC. It translates to CSARRVAGNEQFF.

This clonotype appeared a few times. The chain joins TRBV7-9 to TRBJ2-1; 7 bases line up with TRBD2. Trimming removed 1 base from V and 0 bases from J; junction bases left unmatched: 3. CDR3 length: 16 residues. In germline, CDR1 is SEHNR, CDR2 FQNEAQ (reference sequence). For the CDR3, the DNA is TGTGCCAGCAGCTTAGGGAGCGGGAACTCCTACAATGAGCAGTTCTTC. The encoded protein is CASSLGSGNSYNEQFF. Together with reference TRBV7-9 and TRBJ2-1, the CDR3 gives the full variable domain: DTGVSQNPRHKITKRGQNVTFRCDPISEHNRLYWYRQTLGQGPEFLTYFQNEAQLEKSRLLSDRFSAERPKGSFSTLEIQRTEQGDSAMYLCASSLGSGNSYNEQFFGPGTRLTVL.

The chain has TRBV7-8 and TRBJ2-1, with 9 bases fitting TRBD1. V dropped 5 bases and J dropped 8; count of bases not matched to a gene: 7. Germline CDR1 is SGHVS and CDR2 is FQNEAQ. The CDR3 covers 14 residues. CDR3 coding DNA: TGTGCCAGCAGCCCAGACAGGGGGGCCCATGAGCAGTTCTTC. Translating it yields CASSPDRGAHEQFF.

This clonotype was counted many times. This chain joins TRBV12-3 or TRBV12-4 and TRBJ1-2; tentatively, D is TRBD1 (6 bases). The CDR3 is 16 residues long. V lost 5 bases, J lost 8 bases, and 24 bases lay in between. CDR3 sequence reads: CASSPDTGRRFWGYTF. The CDR3 coding sequence is TGTGCCAGCAGTCCGGATACAGGGAGACGTTTCTGGGGCTACACCTTC.

The CDR3 DNA reads as TGCAGTGCTAGAGGCCTAGCGGGACTCCCCTACGAGCAGTACTTC. Translating gives CSARGLAGLPYEQYF. The V and J genes are TRBV20-1 and TRBJ2-7; 9 bases fit TRBD2. The CDR3 runs to 15 residues. J gave up 2 bases and V 1 base, and 6 bases lay outside the gene matches. Germline values: CDR1 DFQATT, CDR2 SNEGSKA (reference sequence).

This clonotype was found a few times. The chain joins TRBV2 to TRBJ1-1, with D perhaps TRBD1 (5 bases). From germline, CDR1 is SNHLY and CDR2 FYNNEI. The CDR3 has 13 amino acids. Trimming removed 7 bases from V and 9 bases from J, with 18 bases in between. The CDR3 nucleotides read TGTGCCAGCACCGCCGGGGGGTTTGAGAAAGCTTTCTTT. Translation gives CASTAGGFEKAFF.

The chain combines TRBV11-2 with TRBJ2-2, with D perhaps matching TRBD2 (6 bases). The CDR3 spans 16 residues. Trimming shortened V by 8 bases and J by 4 bases, and 20 bases separated the two germline ends. The germline V gene has CDR1 SGHAT and CDR2 FQNNGV. The CDR3 protein is CASVLGGRLSTGELFF. Here the CDR3 DNA reads TGTGCCAGCGTCTTGGGGGGACGCCTTTCCACCGGGGAGCTGTTTTTT. Full variable domain (missing parts from reference TRBV11-2 and TRBJ2-2): EAGVAQSPRYKIIEKRQSVAFWCNPISGHATLYWYQQILGQGPKLLIQFQNNGVVDDSQLPKDRFSAERLKGVDSTLKIQPAKLEDSAVYLCASVLGGRLSTGELFFGEGSRLTVL.

The genes are TRBV20-1 and TRBJ2-7, with 12 bases fitting TRBD2. The J segment lost 7 bases and the V segment lost 6 bases, leaving 10 bases of the junction unmatched. Germline loops: CDR1 DFQATT, CDR2 SNEGSKA (reference sequence). The CDR3 sequence is 14 residues long. CDR3 DNA: TGCAGTGCCACGGAACTAGCGGGAGGTCGGGAGCAGTACTTC. It is translated as CSATELAGGREQYF.

Many counts were recorded for this clonotype. The chain is built from TRBV12-3 or TRBV12-4 and TRBJ1-2; D ambiguous. The V and J ends lost 6 bases and 2 bases respectively, with 10 bases between them. CDR3 length: 13 residues. In DNA, the CDR3 is TGTGCCAGCAGCCAAACAGTAAACTATGGCTACACCTTC. Translating gives CASSQTVNYGYTF.

At least ten counts were recorded for this clonotype. This chain connects TRBV25-1 to TRBJ2-1, with D possibly matching TRBD1 (5 bases). CDR3 length: 14 residues. Germline CDR1 reads MGHDK; CDR2 reads SYGVNS. V was shortened by 0 bases and J by 4 bases, with 7 bases between the two germline ends. In DNA, the CDR3 is TGTGCCAGCAGTGAATACACAGGTTACAATGAGCAGTTCTTC. Translating it yields CASSEYTGYNEQFF. Looking up the rest from reference TRBV25-1 and TRBJ2-1 gives the full variable domain: EADIYQTPRYLVIGTGKKITLECSQTMGHDKMYWYQQDPGMELHLIHYSYGVNSTEKGDLSSESTVSRIRTEHFPLTLESARPSHTSQYLCASSEYTGYNEQFFGPGTRLTVL.

There are a few counts of this clonotype. The chain links TRBV3-1 to TRBJ2-1, with 8 bases lining up with TRBD2. The CDR3 sequence is 16 residues long. Per germline, CDR1 LGHDT and CDR2 YNNKEL (reference sequence). J lost 6 bases, V lost 0 bases, and 7 bases had no gene match. The CDR3 DNA reads as TGTGCCAGCAGCCAAGATTCTACTAGCGGTAGCAATGAGCAGTTCTTC. It yields the protein CASSQDSTSGSNEQFF.

This clonotype was detected only a few times. The chain is built from TRBV5-1 and TRBJ2-1; D possibly uses TRBD1 or TRBD2 (5 bases each). This CDR3 spans 16 amino acids. From germline, CDR1 is SGHRS and CDR2 YFSETQ. V gave up 0 bases and J gave up 4 bases, with 14 bases separating them. CDR3 DNA: TGCGCCAGCAGCTTGGGGTGGGGGACCACGTACAATGAGCAGTTCTTC. It yields the protein CASSLGWGTTYNEQFF.

This rearrangement joins TRBV5-1 to TRBJ2-3; D possibly corresponds to TRBD2 (6 bases). Germline V gene lookup returns CDR1 SGHRS and CDR2 YFSETQ. Trimming removed 5 bases at V and 0 bases at J, with 19 bases between. This CDR3 is 17 amino acids long. Here the CDR3 reads CASRKGLPGTSTDTQYF. DNA of the CDR3: TGCGCCAGCAGGAAGGGGTTACCGGGGACTAGCACAGATACGCAGTATTTT.

The rearrangement links TRBV29-1 to TRBJ2-4; weak D call: TRBD2 (6 bases). The CDR3 covers 13 residues. Germline CDR1 and CDR2: SQVTM and ANQGSEA. Deletions cut 0 bases from V and 7 bases from J, with 10 bases between. Here the CDR3 DNA reads TGCAGCGTTGAAGAGGGGGGAGGTAACATTCAGTACTTC. As protein: CSVEEGGGNIQYF. Variable domain in full (rest from reference TRBV29-1 and TRBJ2-4): SAVISQKPSRDICQRGTSLTIQCQVDSQVTMMFWYRQQPGQSLTLIATANQGSEATYESGFVIDKFPISRPNLTFSTLTVSNMSPEDSSIYLCSVEEGGGNIQYFGAGTRLSVL.

This clonotype was counted only a few times. This chain connects TRBV5-1 to TRBJ2-2; D is possibly TRBD2 (6 bases). The V end lost 4 bases, the J end lost 6 bases, and 13 bases lay between the germline ends. Germline CDR1 and CDR2: SGHRS and YFSETQ. The CDR3 contains 14 residues. CDR3 loop: CASSKTSSAGELFF. The CDR3 region has the DNA TGCGCCAGCAGCAAGACTAGTTCGGCCGGGGAGCTGTTTTTT.

This clonotype was found many times. This sequence joins TRBV12-3 or TRBV12-4 and TRBJ1-4, with D possibly being TRBD1 (5 bases). This CDR3 comprises 14 residues. The V and J ends lost 1 base and 7 bases respectively, with 10 bases between them. CDR3 region: CASSLGGLGEKLFF. The CDR3 DNA sequence: TGTGCCAGCAGTTTAGGGGGGTTGGGTGAAAAACTGTTTTTT.

This clonotype has at least ten counts. The chain has TRBV5-1 and TRBJ2-2; 10 nucleotides agree with TRBD2. Trimming at V came to 3 bases and at J to 4 bases, leaving 6 bases not matched to a gene. CDR1 and CDR2 from the germline V gene are SGHRS and YFSETQ. This CDR3 comprises 16 residues. Written as DNA, the CDR3 is TGCGCCAGCAGCTCCAGTCTAGCGGGAGTCACCGGGGAGCTGTTTTTT. This encodes CASSSSLAGVTGELFF.

This clonotype showed up just a few times. This sequence joins TRBV7-9 and TRBJ1-4; tentatively, D is TRBD1 (5 bases). V was shortened by 5 bases and J by 4 bases, with 17 bases between the two germline ends. This CDR3 is built from 16 residues. CDR1 is SEHNR and CDR2 is FQNEAQ in the germline V gene (reference sequence). CDR3 sequence: CASSPRAGTVNEKLFF. As DNA, the CDR3 is TGTGCCAGCAGCCCGAGGGCAGGGACGGTTAATGAAAAACTGTTTTTT.